Presented here are 2 T cell receptor beta chains from one specimen sequenced in a study of human T cells and chemical hapten exposure. The sample's time point: pre-sensitization, week 0. Treatment here: therapeutic diphenylcyclopropenone sensitization with weekly scalp DPC. Via MiXCR, TCRdb re-called the RACE reads, giving one row per CDR3 protein. The sample includes 300,000 to 400,000 distinct CDR3 sequences, 5.1% of them seen just once. The source was whole blood, collected in connection with sensitization to the hapten diphenylcyclopropenone (DPC). All receptors come from a woman in her fifties or sixties with alopecia areata. Some clones in this sample may be carry-over from other donors' samples.

This clonotype was seen a handful of times. The chain employs TRBV5-4 and TRBJ2-5; 9 bases align to TRBD2. Germline V gene lookup returns CDR1 SGHNT and CDR2 YYREEE (reference sequence). The CDR3 extends over 18 amino acids. Unmatched junction bases numbered 13, after V lost 4 bases and J lost 0 bases. CDR3 sequence: CASSPPGLAGSYQETQYF. The CDR3 DNA reads as TGTGCCAGCAGCCCCCCGGGGCTAGCGGGGAGCTACCAAGAGACCCAGTACTTC.

This clonotype was seen at least ten times. This chain uses TRBV3-1 with TRBJ1-4; 8 nucleotides align to TRBD1. V lost 4 bases, J lost 8 bases, and 6 bases stayed unmatched. CDR1 is LGHDT and CDR2 is YNNKEL in the germline V gene (reference sequence). The CDR3 loop spans 14 amino acids. The CDR3 DNA reads TGTGCCAGCAGCCGCGGACAGGGTGGGGAAAAACTGTTTTTT. Translated: CASSRGQGGEKLFF.